This T cell receptor (beta chain) was sequenced for a study of blood T cell repertoires in COVID-19 (dated by TCRdb to the early 2020s). In the study overall: Samples from collaborators originated in the United States, Italy and Spain and spanned both the acute and convalescent phases of COVID-19. Samples came from the ongoing ImmuneRACE study (first 160 participants) plus 1,254 subjects from 6 global collaborators. HLA class I and class II types, where available, came from metadata supplied by the sample provider rather than from assay-based typing. A de-identified subject ID, COVID-19 status, age in years and sex were almost always included in the sample metadata. The prospective study material was composed of cDNA or gDNA derived from T cells, B-cell-depleted T cells, or PBMCs. A freely available public database, intended as a resource for researchers studying the immune response to SARS-CoV-2, is where the repertoires were released. Deeply sampled blood TCRbeta repertoires from subjects exposed to, actively infected with, or recovered from COVID-19 were included in the dataset.

In the case of this clone: Its antigen is not yet known. Base quality data are lacking; no much larger clone is found one base away.

The immunoSEQ Assay, a bias-controlled multiplex PCR, was used to amplify TCRbeta CDR3 regions from genomic DNA. Under the source paper's analysis protocol: The number of nucleated cells in each sample was estimated by amplification of reference gene primers within the assay. To quantify the absolute abundance of each unique TCRbeta CDR3 rearrangement, sequence reads were collapsed and filtered. For each sample, productive Simpson clonality was calculated as the square root of Simpson's diversity index over productive rearrangements. Sourced from immuneACCESS, this table was stored by TCRdb with only in-frame sequences that have V and J called. A share of the clones is absent; for the studies checked, an unresolved V gene accounts for under half, and the remainder has no known explanation. That table furnishes V, J and clone size, whereas the DNA furnished D and trimming. A total of 240,000 or so clones appear in this sample, 85% to 90% of them only once. The top ten hold around 0.87% of the sample.

The CDR3 numbers 15 residues from cysteine through phenylalanine. Just the 45-base CDR3 DNA is kept, in frame starting at base 1. The junction carries 12 bases between V and J, which are trimmed by 1 base and 4 bases respectively. Reading the germline V gene (reference sequence) gives CDR1 LNHDA and CDR2 SQIVND. General study outcomes and caveats: How much clinical and demographic metadata was included differed by source and by participant, and the metadata was provided uncurated.

Participants in the prospective study were enrolled through a virtual design, were aged roughly 18 to 100 years, and lived in 24 United States geographic areas. Cohort assignment in the prospective study relied on participant-reported clinical history from a screening survey and a study questionnaire. A participant counted as exposed if, within 2 weeks of entering the study, that participant had been in contact with someone who had a PCR-confirmed or clinician-diagnosed COVID-19 case. In the prospective study, mobile phlebotomists collected whole blood, serum and a nasopharyngeal or oropharyngeal swab from each participant. Prospective study participants could optionally give additional blood draws and questionnaires over an approximately two-month period. Blood samples from the prospective study were shipped frozen or at room temperature prior to DNA extraction.

The chain employs TRBV19 and TRBJ2-3; TRBD2 might be the D gene, on 5 matching bases. The sequence came from a man aged 45-60 years who had been exposed to COVID-19. Sequencing used PBMCs or T cells enriched from blood (not recorded which). For the CDR3, the sequence is CASSIVRDPPDTQYF. The nucleotides read TGTGCCAGTAGTATAGTGAGGGATCCCCCAGATACGCAGTATTTT. Extended through the reference TRBV19 and TRBJ2-3 proteins, this CDR3 yields the full variable domain: DGGITQSPKYLFRKEGQNVTLSCEQNLNHDAMYWYRQDPGQGLRLIYYSQIVNDFQKGDIAEGYSVSREKKESFPLTVTSAQKNPTAFYLCASSIVRDPPDTQYFGPGTRLTVL.